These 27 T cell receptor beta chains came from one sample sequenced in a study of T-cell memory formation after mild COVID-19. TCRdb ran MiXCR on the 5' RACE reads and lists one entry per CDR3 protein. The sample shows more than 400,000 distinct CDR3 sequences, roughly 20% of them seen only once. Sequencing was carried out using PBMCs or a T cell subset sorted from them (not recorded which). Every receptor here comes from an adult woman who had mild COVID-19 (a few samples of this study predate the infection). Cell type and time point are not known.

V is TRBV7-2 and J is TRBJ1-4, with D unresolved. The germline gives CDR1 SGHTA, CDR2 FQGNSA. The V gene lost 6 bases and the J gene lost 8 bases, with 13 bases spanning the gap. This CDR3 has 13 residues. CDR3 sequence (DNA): TGTGCCAGCAGGCCCACGTATGGGGAAAAACTGTTTTTT. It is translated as CASRPTYGEKLFF.

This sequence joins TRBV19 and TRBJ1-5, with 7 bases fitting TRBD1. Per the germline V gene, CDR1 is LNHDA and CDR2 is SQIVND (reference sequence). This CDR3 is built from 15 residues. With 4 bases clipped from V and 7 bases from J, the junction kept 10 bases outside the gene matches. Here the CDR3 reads CASSSPRGSGQPQHF. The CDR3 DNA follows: TGTGCCAGTAGTAGCCCCAGGGGGTCGGGGCAGCCCCAGCATTTT.

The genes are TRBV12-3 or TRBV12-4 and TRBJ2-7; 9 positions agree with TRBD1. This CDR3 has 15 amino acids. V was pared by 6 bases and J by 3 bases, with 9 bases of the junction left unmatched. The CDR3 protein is CASSPDRGPIYEQYF. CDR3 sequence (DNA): TGTGCCAGCAGCCCGGACAGGGGTCCGATCTACGAGCAGTACTTC.

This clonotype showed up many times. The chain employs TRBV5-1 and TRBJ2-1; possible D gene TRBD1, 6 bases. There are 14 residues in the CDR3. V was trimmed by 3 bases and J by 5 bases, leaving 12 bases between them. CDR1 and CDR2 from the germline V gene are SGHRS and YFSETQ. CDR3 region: CASSYRTENNEQFF. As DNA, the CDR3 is TGCGCCAGCAGCTACCGGACAGAAAACAATGAGCAGTTCTTC.

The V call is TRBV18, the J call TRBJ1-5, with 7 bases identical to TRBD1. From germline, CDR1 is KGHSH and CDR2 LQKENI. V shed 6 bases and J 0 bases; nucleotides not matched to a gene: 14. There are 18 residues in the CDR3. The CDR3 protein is CASSQDATGFYSNQPQHF. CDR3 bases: TGTGCCAGCTCGCAAGATGCGACAGGGTTCTATAGCAATCAGCCCCAGCATTTT.

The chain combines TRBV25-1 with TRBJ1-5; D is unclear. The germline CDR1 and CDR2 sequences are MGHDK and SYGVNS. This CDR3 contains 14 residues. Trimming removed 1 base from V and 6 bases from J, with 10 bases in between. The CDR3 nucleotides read TGTGCCAGCAGTGAATCGAGGGTACCTCAGCCCCAGCATTTT. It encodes CASSESRVPQPQHF.

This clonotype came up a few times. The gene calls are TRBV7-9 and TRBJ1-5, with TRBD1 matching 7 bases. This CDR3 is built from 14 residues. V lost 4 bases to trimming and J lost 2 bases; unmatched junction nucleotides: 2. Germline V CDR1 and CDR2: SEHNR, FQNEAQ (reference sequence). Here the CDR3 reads CASSYGQGNQPQHF. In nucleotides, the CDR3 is TGTGCCAGCAGCTACGGACAGGGCAATCAGCCCCAGCATTTT.

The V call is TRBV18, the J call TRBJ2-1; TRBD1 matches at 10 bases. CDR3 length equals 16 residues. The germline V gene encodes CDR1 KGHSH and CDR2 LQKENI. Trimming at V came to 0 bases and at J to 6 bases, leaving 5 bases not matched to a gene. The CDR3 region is CASSPPFRTGGNEQFF. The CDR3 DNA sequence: TGTGCCAGCTCACCACCGTTTAGGACAGGGGGCAATGAGCAGTTCTTC.

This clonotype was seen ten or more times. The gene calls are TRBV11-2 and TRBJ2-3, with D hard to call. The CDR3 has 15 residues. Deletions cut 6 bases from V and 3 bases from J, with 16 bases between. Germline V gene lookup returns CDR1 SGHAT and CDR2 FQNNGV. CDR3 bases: TGTGCCAGCAGTCCTCACCGAGGTGGGACAGATACGCAGTATTTT. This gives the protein CASSPHRGGTDTQYF.

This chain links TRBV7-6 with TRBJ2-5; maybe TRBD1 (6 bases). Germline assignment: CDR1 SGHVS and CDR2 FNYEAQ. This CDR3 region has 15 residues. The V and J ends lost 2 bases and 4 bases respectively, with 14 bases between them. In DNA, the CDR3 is TGTGCCAGCAGCTTAACTACAGGGCTAGTAGAGACCCAGTACTTC. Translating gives CASSLTTGLVETQYF. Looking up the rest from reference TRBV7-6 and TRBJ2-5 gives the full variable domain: GAGVSQSPRYKVTKRGQDVALRCDPISGHVSLYWYRQALGQGPEFLTYFNYEAQQDKSGLPNDRFSAERPEGSISTLTIQRTEQRDSAMYRCASSLTTGLVETQYFGPGTRLLVL.

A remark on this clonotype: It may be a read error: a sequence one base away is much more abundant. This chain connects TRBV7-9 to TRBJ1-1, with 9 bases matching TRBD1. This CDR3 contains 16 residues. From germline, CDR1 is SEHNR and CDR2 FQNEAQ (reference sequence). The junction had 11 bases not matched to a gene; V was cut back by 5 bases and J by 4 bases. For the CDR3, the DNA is TGTGCCAGCAGCCCCCAGGGACAGGGAATGAGCACTGAAGCTTTCTTT. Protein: CASSPQGQGMSTEAFF.

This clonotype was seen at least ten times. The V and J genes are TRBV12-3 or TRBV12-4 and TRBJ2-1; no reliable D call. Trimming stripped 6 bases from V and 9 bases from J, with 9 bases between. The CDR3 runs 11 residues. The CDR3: CASSPGPEQFF. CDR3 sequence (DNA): TGTGCCAGCAGCCCGGGCCCTGAGCAGTTCTTC.

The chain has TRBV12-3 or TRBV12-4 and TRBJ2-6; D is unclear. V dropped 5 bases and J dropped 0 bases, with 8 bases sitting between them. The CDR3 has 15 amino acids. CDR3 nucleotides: TGTGCCAGCAGTGCCTTATACTCTGGGGCCAACGTCCTGACTTTC. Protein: CASSALYSGANVLTF.

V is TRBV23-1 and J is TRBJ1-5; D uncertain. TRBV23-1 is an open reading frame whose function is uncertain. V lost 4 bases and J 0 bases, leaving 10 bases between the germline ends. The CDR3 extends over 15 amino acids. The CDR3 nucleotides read TGCGCCAGCAGTCCGAGGGAGGGTAGCAATCAGCCCCAGCATTTT. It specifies CASSPREGSNQPQHF.

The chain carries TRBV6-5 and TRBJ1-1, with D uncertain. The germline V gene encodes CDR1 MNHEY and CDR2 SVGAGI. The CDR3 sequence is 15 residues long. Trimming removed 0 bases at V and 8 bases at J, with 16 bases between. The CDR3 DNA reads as TGTGCCAGCAGTTACTCGAGACCGATCTCTAGAGAAGCTTTCTTT. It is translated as CASSYSRPISREAFF.

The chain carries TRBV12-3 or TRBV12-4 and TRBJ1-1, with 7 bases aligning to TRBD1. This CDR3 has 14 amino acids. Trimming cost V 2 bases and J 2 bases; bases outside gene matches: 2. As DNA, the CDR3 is TGTGCCAGCAGTTTAAGGGACAGTAACACTGAAGCTTTCTTT. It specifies CASSLRDSNTEAFF.

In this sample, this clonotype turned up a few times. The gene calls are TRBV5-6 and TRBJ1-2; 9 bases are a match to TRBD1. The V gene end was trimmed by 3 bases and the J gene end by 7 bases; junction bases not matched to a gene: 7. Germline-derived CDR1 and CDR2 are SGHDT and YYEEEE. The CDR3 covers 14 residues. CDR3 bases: TGTGCCAGCAGCTCACCGGGACAGGGTTCTGGCTACACCTTC. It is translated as CASSSPGQGSGYTF.

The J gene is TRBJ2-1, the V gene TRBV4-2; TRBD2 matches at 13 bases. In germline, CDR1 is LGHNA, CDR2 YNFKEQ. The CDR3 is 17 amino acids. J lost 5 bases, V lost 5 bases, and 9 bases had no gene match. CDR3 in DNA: TGTGCCAGCAGCACGGGACTAGCGGGATCAGGCCACAATGAGCAGTTCTTC. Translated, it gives CASSTGLAGSGHNEQFF.

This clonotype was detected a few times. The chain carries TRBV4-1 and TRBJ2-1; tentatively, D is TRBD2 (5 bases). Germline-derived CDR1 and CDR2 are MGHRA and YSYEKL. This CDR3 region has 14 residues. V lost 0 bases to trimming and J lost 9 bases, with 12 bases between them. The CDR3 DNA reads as TGCGCCAGCAGCCAAGATCGAGGGTTGGGTGAGCAGTTCTTC. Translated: CASSQDRGLGEQFF.

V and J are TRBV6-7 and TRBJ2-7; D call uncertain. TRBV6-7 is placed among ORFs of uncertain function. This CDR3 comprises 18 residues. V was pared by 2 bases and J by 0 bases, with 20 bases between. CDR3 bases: TGTGCCAGCAGTTACCGTCATTCTCCAACTCATAGCTCCTACGAGCAGTACTTC. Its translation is CASSYRHSPTHSSYEQYF.

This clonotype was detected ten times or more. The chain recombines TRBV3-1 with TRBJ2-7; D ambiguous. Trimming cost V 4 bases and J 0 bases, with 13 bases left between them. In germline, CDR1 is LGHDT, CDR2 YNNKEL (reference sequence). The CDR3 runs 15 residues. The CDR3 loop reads CASSPWSTASYEQYF. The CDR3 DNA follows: TGTGCCAGCAGCCCATGGTCCACGGCCTCCTACGAGCAGTACTTC.

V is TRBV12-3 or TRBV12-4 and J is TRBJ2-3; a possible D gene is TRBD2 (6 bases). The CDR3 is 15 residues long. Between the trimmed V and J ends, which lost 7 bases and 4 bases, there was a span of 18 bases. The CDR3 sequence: CASNAGGNAPDTQYF. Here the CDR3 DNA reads TGTGCCAGCAACGCCGGGGGTAACGCTCCAGATACGCAGTATTTT.

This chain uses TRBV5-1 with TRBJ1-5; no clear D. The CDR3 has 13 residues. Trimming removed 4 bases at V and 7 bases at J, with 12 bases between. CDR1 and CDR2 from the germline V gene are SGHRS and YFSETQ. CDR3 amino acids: CASSHSGEQPQHF. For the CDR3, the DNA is TGCGCCAGCAGCCATAGCGGGGAACAGCCCCAGCATTTT.

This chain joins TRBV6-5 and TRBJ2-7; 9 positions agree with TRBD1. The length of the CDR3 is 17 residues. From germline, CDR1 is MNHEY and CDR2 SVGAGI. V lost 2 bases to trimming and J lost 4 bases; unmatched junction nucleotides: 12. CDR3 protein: CASSYGGKGQGRYEQYF. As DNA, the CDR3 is TGTGCCAGCAGTTACGGCGGAAAGGGACAGGGCCGGTACGAGCAGTACTTC.

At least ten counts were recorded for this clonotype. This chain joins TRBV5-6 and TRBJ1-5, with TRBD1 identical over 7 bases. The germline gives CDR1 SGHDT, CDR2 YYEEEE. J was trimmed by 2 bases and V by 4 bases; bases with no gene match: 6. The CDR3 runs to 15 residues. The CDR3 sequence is CASSRHTGGNQPQHF. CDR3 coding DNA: TGTGCCAGCAGCCGACATACAGGGGGCAATCAGCCCCAGCATTTT. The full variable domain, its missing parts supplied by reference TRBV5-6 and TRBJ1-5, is DAGVTQSPTHLIKTRGQQVTLRCSPKSGHDTVSWYQQALGQGPQFIFQYYEEEERQRGNFPDRFSGHQFPNYSSELNVNALLLGDSALYLCASSRHTGGNQPQHFGDGTRLSIL.

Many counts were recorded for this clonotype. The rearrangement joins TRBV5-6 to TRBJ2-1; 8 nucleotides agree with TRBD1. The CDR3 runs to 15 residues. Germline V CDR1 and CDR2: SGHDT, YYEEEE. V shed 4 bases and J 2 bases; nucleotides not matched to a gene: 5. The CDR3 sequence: CASSTLQGAYNEQFF. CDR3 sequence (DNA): TGTGCCAGCAGCACCCTACAGGGGGCCTACAATGAGCAGTTCTTC.

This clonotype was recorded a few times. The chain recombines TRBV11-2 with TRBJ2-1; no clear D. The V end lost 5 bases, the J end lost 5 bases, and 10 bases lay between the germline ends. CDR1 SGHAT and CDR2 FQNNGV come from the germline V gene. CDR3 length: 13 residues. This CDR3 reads CASSNVLDNEQFF. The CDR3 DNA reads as TGTGCCAGCAGCAACGTGTTGGACAATGAGCAGTTCTTC.